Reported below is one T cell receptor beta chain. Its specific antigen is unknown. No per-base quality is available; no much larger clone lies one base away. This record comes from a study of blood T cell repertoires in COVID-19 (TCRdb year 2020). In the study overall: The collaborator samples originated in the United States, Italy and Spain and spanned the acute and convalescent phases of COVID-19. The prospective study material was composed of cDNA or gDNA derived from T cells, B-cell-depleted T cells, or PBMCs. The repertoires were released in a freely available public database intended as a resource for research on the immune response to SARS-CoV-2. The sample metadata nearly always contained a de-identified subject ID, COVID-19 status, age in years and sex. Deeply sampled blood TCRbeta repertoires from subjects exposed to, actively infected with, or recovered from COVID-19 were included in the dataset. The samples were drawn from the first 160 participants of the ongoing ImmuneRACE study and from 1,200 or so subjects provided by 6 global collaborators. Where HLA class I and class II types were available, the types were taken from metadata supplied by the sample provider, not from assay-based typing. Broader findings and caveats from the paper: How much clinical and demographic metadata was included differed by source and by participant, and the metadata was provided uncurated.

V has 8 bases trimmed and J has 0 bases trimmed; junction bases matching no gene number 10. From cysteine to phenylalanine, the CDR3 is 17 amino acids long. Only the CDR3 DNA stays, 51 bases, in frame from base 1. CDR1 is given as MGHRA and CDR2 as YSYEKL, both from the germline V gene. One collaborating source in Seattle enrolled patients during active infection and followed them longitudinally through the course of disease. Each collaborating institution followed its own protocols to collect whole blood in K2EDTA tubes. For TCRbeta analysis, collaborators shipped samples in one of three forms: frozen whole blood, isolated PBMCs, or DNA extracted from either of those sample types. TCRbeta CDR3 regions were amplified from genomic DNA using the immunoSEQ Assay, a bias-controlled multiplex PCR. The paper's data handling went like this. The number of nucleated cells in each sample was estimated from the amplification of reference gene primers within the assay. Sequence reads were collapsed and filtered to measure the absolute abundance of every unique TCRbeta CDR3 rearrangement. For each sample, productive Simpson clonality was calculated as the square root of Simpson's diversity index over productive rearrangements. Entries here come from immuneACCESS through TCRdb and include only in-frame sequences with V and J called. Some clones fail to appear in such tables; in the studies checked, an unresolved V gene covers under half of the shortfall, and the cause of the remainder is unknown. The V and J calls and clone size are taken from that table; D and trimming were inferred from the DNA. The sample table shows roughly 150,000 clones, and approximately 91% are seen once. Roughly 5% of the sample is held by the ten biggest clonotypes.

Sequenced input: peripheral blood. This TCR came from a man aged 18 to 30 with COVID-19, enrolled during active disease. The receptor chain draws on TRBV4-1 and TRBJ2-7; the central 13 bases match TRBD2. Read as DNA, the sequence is TGCGCCAGCCGCCGACTAGCGGGAGGCCTCAGCTCCTACGAGCAGTACTTC. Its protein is CASRRLAGGLSSYEQYF.